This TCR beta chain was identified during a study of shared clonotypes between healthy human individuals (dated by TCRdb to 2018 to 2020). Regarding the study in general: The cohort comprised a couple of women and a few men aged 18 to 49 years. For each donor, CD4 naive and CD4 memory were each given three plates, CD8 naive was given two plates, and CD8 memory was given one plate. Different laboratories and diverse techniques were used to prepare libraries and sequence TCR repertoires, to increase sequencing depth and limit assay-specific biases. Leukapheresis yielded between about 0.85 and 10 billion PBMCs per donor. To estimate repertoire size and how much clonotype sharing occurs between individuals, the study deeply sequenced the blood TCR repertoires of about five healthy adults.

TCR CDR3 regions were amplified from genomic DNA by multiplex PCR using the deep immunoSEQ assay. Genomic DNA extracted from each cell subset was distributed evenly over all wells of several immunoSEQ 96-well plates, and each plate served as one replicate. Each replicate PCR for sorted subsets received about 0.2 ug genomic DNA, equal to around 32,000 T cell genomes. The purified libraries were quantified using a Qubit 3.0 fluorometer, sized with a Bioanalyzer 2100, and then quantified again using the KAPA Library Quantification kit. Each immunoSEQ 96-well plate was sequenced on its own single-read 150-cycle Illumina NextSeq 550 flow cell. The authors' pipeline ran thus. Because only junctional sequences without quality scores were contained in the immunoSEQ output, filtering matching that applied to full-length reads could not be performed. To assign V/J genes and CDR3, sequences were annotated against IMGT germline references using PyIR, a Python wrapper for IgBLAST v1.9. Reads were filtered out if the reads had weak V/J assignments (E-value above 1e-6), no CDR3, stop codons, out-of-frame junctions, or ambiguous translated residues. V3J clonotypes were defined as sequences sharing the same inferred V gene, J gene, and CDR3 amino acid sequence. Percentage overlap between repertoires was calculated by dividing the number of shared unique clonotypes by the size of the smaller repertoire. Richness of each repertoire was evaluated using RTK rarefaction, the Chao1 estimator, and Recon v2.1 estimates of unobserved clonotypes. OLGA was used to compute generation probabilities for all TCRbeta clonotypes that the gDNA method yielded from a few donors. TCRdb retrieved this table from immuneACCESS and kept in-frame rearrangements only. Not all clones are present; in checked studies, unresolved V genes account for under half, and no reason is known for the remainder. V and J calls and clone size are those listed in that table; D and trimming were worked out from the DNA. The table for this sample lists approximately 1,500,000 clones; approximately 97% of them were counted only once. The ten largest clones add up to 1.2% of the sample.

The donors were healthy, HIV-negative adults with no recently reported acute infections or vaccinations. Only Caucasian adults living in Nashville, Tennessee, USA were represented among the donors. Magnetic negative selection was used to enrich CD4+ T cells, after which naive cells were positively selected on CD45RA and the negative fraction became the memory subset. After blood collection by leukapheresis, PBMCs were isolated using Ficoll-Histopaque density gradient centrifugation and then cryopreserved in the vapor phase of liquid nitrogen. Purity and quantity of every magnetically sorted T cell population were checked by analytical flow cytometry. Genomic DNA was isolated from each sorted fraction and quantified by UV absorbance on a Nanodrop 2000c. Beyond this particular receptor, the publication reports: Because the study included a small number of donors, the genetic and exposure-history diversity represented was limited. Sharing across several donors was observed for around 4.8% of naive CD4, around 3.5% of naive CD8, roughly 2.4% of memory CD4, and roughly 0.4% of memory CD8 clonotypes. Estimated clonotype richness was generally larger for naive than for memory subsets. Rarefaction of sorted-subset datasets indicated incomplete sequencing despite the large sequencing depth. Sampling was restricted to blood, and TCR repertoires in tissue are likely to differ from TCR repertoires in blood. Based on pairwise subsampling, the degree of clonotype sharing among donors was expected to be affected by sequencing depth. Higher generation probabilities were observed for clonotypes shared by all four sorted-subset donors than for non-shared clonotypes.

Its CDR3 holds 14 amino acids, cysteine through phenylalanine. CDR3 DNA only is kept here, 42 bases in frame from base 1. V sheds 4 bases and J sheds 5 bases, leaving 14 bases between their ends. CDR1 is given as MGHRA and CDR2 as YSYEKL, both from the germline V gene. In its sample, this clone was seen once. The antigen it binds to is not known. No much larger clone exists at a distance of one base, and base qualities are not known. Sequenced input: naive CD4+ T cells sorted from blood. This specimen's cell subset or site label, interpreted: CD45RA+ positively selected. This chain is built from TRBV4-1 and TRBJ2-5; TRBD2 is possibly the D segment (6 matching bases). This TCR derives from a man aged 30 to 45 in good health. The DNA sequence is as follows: TGCGCCAGCAGCCTGGGTCCCGCGGGGGAGACCCAGTACTTC. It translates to CASSLGPAGETQYF.